Below are 6 T cell receptor beta chains sequenced from a single sample in a study of regulatory T cells in long-lasting Graves disease. Assembly of TCR beta libraries relied on iRepertoire HTBI primers together with Arm-PCR of CDR3 regions. One entry per CDR3 protein, called by TCRdb with MiXCR from the multiplex PCR reads. The table has 400,000 to 500,000 distinct CDR3 sequences, over 14% seen once; the top ten hold over 7.5%. Regarding time point: newly diagnosed GD, antithyroid drugs for less than 3 months. The TCR library was made from RNA that had been extracted from PBMCs in TRIzol. These same records also appear under a second study, on T cells in Graves' hyperthyroidism and ophthalmopathy.

The input for sequencing was peripheral blood mononuclear cells (PBMCs), taken at new diagnosis, from a patient treated with antithyroid drugs. The receptor set was obtained from a woman aged 40 to 50 with Graves disease.

This clonotype was observed a handful of times. The V call is TRBV2, the J call TRBJ2-1; D is possibly TRBD1 (5 bases). Trimming cost V 5 bases and J 6 bases, with 29 bases left between them. This CDR3 contains 19 residues. Germline-derived CDR1 and CDR2 are SNHLY and FYNNEI. CDR3 sequence (DNA): TGTGCCAGCAGTCCTCTCAAGGACATCCTCAGGAGTGGAGTCAATGAGCAGTTCTTC. Its protein product is CASSPLKDILRSGVNEQFF. Drawing the rest from reference TRBV2 and TRBJ2-1, the complete variable domain is EPEVTQTPSHQVTQMGQEVILRCVPISNHLYFYWYRQILGQKVEFLVSFYNNEISEKSEIFDDQFSVERPDGSNFTLKIRSTKLEDSAMYFCASSPLKDILRSGVNEQFFGPGTRLTVL.

The table lists this clonotype with many counts. The rearrangement uses TRBV18 and TRBJ1-1; 9 nucleotides line up with TRBD1. CDR1 and CDR2 (germline): KGHSH, LQKENI. The CDR3 is 16 residues long. J gave up 0 bases and V 1 base, and 3 bases lay outside the gene matches. CDR3 in DNA: TGTGCCAGCTCACCACGGACAGGGGTCATGAACACTGAAGCTTTCTTT. This encodes CASSPRTGVMNTEAFF. The full variable domain, with the rest looked up from reference TRBV18 and TRBJ1-1, is NAGVMQNPRHLVRRRGQEARLRCSPMKGHSHVYWYRQLPEEGLKFMVYLQKENIIDESGMPKERFSAEFPKEGPSILRIQQVVRGDSAAYFCASSPRTGVMNTEAFFGQGTRLTVV.

This clonotype was counted at least ten times. This rearrangement joins TRBV4-3 to TRBJ1-1; TRBD1 might be the D (6 bases). This CDR3 is 15 amino acids long. V was shortened by 3 bases and J by 5 bases, with 16 bases between the two germline ends. CDR1 is LGHNA and CDR2 is YSLEER in the germline V gene. CDR3 coding DNA: TGCGCCAGCAGCCATGAACAGGGCAGACAAACTGAAGCTTTCTTT. Translating it yields CASSHEQGRQTEAFF.

This clonotype was detected ten times or more. This rearrangement joins TRBV12-3 or TRBV12-4 to TRBJ2-7; D call uncertain. The ends were cut back, 4 bases at V and 2 bases at J, with 12 bases in the middle. The CDR3 consists of 14 residues. DNA for the CDR3: TGTGCCAGCAGTTGGGCAGGAGAAACCTACGAGCAGTACTTC. Amino acids: CASSWAGETYEQYF.

A note on this clonotype: The junction does not match germline at one end; this may be a read error. The gene calls are TRBV2 and TRBJ2-2, with a tentative D call TRBD1 (6 bases). Per the germline V gene, CDR1 is SNHLY and CDR2 is FYNNEI. This CDR3 region has 13 residues. The CDR3 DNA sequence: TGTGCCAGCAGCGGACAGTTGACCGGGGAGCTGGTTTTT. Its protein is CASSGQLTGELVF. Together with reference TRBV2 and TRBJ2-2, the CDR3 gives the full variable domain: EPEVTQTPSHQVTQMGQEVILRCVPISNHLYFYWYRQILGQKVEFLVSFYNNEISEKSEIFDDQFSVERPDGSNFTLKIRSTKLEDSAMYFCASSGQLTGELVFGEGSRLTVL.

The chain recombines TRBV9 with TRBJ2-2; 9 nucleotides match TRBD1. CDR1 is SGDLS and CDR2 is YYNGEE in the germline V gene. This CDR3 is 16 amino acids long. The ends lost 0 bases at V and 4 bases at J; junction bases unmatched: 4. The CDR3, as DNA: TGTGCCAGCAGCGTAGTTGGGACAGGGATCACCGGGGAGCTGTTTTTT. Translated: CASSVVGTGITGELFF.